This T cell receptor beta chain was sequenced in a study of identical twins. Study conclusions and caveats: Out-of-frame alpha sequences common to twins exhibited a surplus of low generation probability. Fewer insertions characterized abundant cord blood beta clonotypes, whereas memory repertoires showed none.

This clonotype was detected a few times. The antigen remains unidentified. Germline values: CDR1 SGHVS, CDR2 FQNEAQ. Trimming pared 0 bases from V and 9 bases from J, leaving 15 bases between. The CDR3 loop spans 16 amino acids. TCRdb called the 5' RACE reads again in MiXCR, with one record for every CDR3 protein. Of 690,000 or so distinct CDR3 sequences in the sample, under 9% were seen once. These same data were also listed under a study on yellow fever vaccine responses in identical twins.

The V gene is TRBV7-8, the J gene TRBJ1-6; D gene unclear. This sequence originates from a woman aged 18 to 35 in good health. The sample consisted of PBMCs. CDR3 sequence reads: CASSLAAAGFISPLHF. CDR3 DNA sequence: TGTGCCAGCAGCTTAGCCGCGGCGGGGTTTATTTCACCCCTCCACTTT.